Listed below are T cell receptor beta chains from one sample, sequenced in a study of cytomegalovirus exposure and HLA in healthy donors. The assay was immunoSEQ multiplex PCR, and TCRdb's table has in-frame clones only and misses some. The table shows some 170,000 clones, with 80% to 90% occurring only once. The source material was PBMCs. The receptors stem from a woman aged 25 to 39 in good health and CMV-seronegative. CDR3s include the opening cysteine and the closing phenylalanine or tryptophan. D genes are given only for firm matches. Only part of the rows carry a size: once, few, many, or a class if the clone is expanded.

TRBV4-1,TRBJ2-1,-,TRBD2,CASSQRVAGNEQFF,TGCGCCAGCAGCCAACGGGTAGCGGGGAATGAGCAGTTCTTC
TRBV12-5,TRBJ2-7,-,-,CASGRGLNYEQYF,TGTGCTAGTGGTCGAGGGCTCAACTACGAGCAGTACTTC
TRBV6-6,TRBJ1-3,-,TRBD1,CASSRKPTGVGNTIYF,TGTGCCAGCAGCCGCAAACCAACAGGGGTTGGAAACACCATATATTTT
TRBV6-5,TRBJ1-1,-,TRBD1,CASRRGRDTEAFF,TGTGCCAGCAGAAGGGGGCGGGACACTGAAGCTTTCTTT
TRBV27,TRBJ2-5,-,TRBD1,CASSAAGQGKETQYF,TGTGCCAGCAGTGCGGCGGGACAGGGGAAAGAGACCCAGTACTTC
TRBV7-6,TRBJ1-6,-,-,CASSLVRGNNSPLHF,TGTGCCAGCAGCTTAGTTAGGGGGAATAATTCACCCCTCCACTTT
TRBV7-8,TRBJ1-1,-,TRBD1,CASRYDRDTEAFF,TGTGCCAGCAGATATGACAGGGACACTGAAGCTTTCTTT
TRBV6-1,TRBJ2-7,-,-,CASSAVSHSYEQYF,TGTGCCAGCAGTGCAGTCTCGCACTCCTACGAGCAGTACTTC
TRBV27,TRBJ2-7,-,-,CASSLNRESTYEQYF,TGTGCCAGCAGTTTAAATAGGGAGAGCACCTACGAGCAGTACTTC
TRBV19,TRBJ1-6,-,-,CASSFKTEVNSPLHF,TGTGCCAGTAGTTTTAAGACAGAAGTAAATTCACCCCTCCACTTT
TRBV5-1,TRBJ2-3,-,TRBD1,CASIKGTGATDTQYF,TGCGCCAGCATCAAAGGGACAGGGGCCACAGATACGCAGTATTTT
TRBV13,TRBJ2-7,-,TRBD1,CASSYRDSLYEQYF,TGTGCCAGCAGCTACCGGGACAGTCTCTACGAGCAGTACTTC
TRBV4-2,TRBJ1-1,-,-,CASSHPRAEAFF,TGTGCCAGCAGCCATCCCCGGGCTGAAGCTTTCTTT
TRBV19,TRBJ2-7,-,-,CATARLGGYEQYF,TGTGCCACCGCGCGACTGGGGGGCTACGAGCAGTACTTC
TRBV7-6,TRBJ1-2,-,-,CASSLGQNNYGYTF,TGTGCCAGCAGCCTAGGACAGAATAACTATGGCTACACCTTC
TRBV27,TRBJ2-7,-,-,CASSLLAGAEEQYF,TGTGCCAGCAGTCTGCTGGCGGGGGCGGAAGAGCAGTACTTC
TRBV29-1,TRBJ2-2,-,-,CSVVGGGGGELFF,TGCAGCGTTGTTGGGGGCGGCGGCGGGGAGCTGTTTTTT
TRBV11-3,TRBJ2-4,-,-,CASSWVVGDIQYF,TGTGCCAGCAGCTGGGTGGTTGGAGACATTCAGTACTTC
TRBV6-5,TRBJ2-5,-,-,CASSYGPVQETQYF,TGTGCCAGCAGTTACGGGCCAGTCCAAGAGACCCAGTACTTC
TRBV4-1,TRBJ2-1,-,TRBD2,CASSQNALAGGNEQFF,TGCGCCAGCAGCCAAAATGCACTAGCGGGGGGAAATGAGCAGTTCTTC
TRBV30,TRBJ1-2,-,TRBD1,CARQGARGYTF,TGTGCCAGACAGGGGGCGCGGGGCTACACCTTC
TRBV4-1,TRBJ1-1,-,-,CASSQEGWGEQNTEAFF,TGCGCCAGCAGCCAAGAAGGGTGGGGGGAGCAGAACACTGAAGCTTTCTTT
TRBV5-1,TRBJ2-7,-,TRBD1,CASSGGTGGAYEQYF,TGCGCCAGCAGCGGGGGGACAGGGGGCGCGTACGAGCAGTACTTC
TRBV2,TRBJ1-4,-,-,CASSDLTPPSNEKLFF,TGTGCCAGCAGTGACTTGACACCTCCCTCTAATGAAAAACTGTTTTTT
TRBV7-9,TRBJ1-1,-,-,CASSPPRGTNTEAFF,TGTGCCAGCAGCCCCCCCCGGGGAACAAACACTGAAGCTTTCTTT
TRBV9,TRBJ1-5,-,-,CASSETGISGQPQHF,TGTGCCAGCAGCGAAACAGGGATCTCAGGTCAGCCCCAGCATTTT
TRBV7-2,TRBJ2-1,-,TRBD2,CASRSGVYNEQFF,TGTGCCAGTCGGAGCGGGGTCTACAATGAGCAGTTCTTC
TRBV19,TRBJ1-2,-,TRBD1,CASSRTGNYGYTF,TGTGCCAGTAGTCGGACAGGGAACTATGGCTACACCTTC
TRBV2,TRBJ2-2,-,-,CASSVSGTGELFF,TGTGCCAGCAGTGTGTCGGGGACCGGGGAGCTGTTTTTT
TRBV19,TRBJ2-1,-,TRBD2,CASSITGTSRNEQFF,TGTGCCAGTAGTATAACCGGGACTAGTAGGAATGAGCAGTTCTTC
TRBV11-2,TRBJ2-6,-,-,CASSLRGGTGANVLTF,TGTGCCAGCAGCTTAAGGGGGGGGACTGGGGCCAACGTCCTGACTTTC
TRBV6-1,TRBJ2-6,once,-,CASSATNSGANVLTF,TGTGCCAGCAGTGCAACAAACTCTGGGGCCAACGTCCTGACTTTC
TRBV6-1,TRBJ2-2,few,TRBD2,CASGSSGGTGELFF,TGTGCCAGCGGAAGTAGCGGGGGCACCGGGGAGCTGTTTTTT
TRBV14,TRBJ2-7,-,-,CASSQLAHNSYEQYF,TGTGCCAGCAGCCAACTGGCCCACAACTCCTACGAGCAGTACTTC
TRBV19,TRBJ1-2,-,-,CASSTSTNNYGYTF,TGTGCCAGTAGTACGTCGACAAATAACTATGGCTACACCTTC
TRBV6-6,TRBJ1-5,-,-,CASNLVANQPQHF,TGTGCCAGCAATCTAGTGGCAAATCAGCCCCAGCATTTT
TRBV2,TRBJ2-7,-,-,CASREGGAQILYEQYF,TGTGCCAGCAGAGAGGGGGGGGCCCAGATCCTCTACGAGCAGTACTTC
TRBV19,TRBJ1-3,-,TRBD1,CASTGTGGPPGNTIYF,TGTGCCAGTACCGGGACAGGGGGCCCCCCTGGAAACACCATATATTTT
TRBV6-1,TRBJ2-1,-,TRBD1,CAGNRQGPSDEQFF,TGTGCCGGAAACCGACAGGGCCCTTCGGATGAGCAGTTCTTC
TRBV18,TRBJ1-2,-,-,CASSPDEGQSYGYTF,TGTGCCAGCTCACCAGACGAAGGACAGTCTTATGGCTACACCTTC
TRBV27,TRBJ2-7,-,-,CASSQQGFFYEQYF,TGTGCCAGCAGTCAACAGGGTTTTTTTTACGAGCAGTACTTC
TRBV29-1,TRBJ2-2,-,-,CSVVRVDTGELFF,TGCAGCGTTGTCAGGGTCGACACCGGGGAGCTGTTTTTT
TRBV19,TRBJ1-5,-,-,CASELRELNQPQHF,TGTGCCAGTGAATTGAGAGAGCTCAATCAGCCCCAGCATTTT
TRBV7-9,TRBJ2-5,-,-,CASSDTLLETQYF,TGTGCCAGCAGCGACACTCTGTTGGAGACCCAGTACTTC
TRBV6-6,TRBJ2-7,-,TRBD2,CASSYLSGGSYEQYF,TGTGCCAGCAGTTACCTTAGCGGGGGATCCTACGAGCAGTACTTC
TRBV10-3,TRBJ1-4,-,-,CAISRDLGTNEKLFF,TGTGCCATTTCCAGGGACTTAGGAACTAATGAAAAACTGTTTTTT
TRBV7-9,TRBJ2-2,few,TRBD1,CASSPTGDHTGELFF,TGTGCCAGCAGCCCGACAGGGGATCACACCGGGGAGCTGTTTTTT
TRBV9,TRBJ2-6,-,-,CASSASPPGANVLTF,TGTGCCAGCAGCGCCTCCCCCCCTGGGGCCAACGTCCTGACTTTC
TRBV6-1,TRBJ1-2,-,-,CASSEGVGGNYGYTF,TGTGCCAGCAGTGAAGGTGTAGGGGGTAACTATGGCTACACCTTC
TRBV28,TRBJ2-7,-,TRBD1,CASIRRDRFSHEQYF,TGTGCCAGCATACGCCGGGACAGATTTTCCCACGAGCAGTACTTC
TRBV19,TRBJ2-1,-,TRBD1,CASSFFGTGSNEQFF,TGTGCCAGTAGTTTCTTTGGGACAGGGAGCAATGAGCAGTTCTTC
TRBV25-1,TRBJ1-2,few,-,CASSGTSYGYTF,TGTGCCAGCAGTGGCACCAGCTATGGCTACACCTTC
TRBV6-4,TRBJ2-1,once,TRBD2,CASSDPGLAGSNEQFF,TGTGCCAGCAGTGACCCGGGACTAGCGGGGTCGAATGAGCAGTTCTTC
TRBV2,TRBJ2-3,-,-,CASSQNGLQDTQYF,TGTGCCAGCAGTCAGAATGGGCTACAGGATACGCAGTATTTT
TRBV7-2,TRBJ1-2,-,TRBD1,CASSRDRGGYTF,TGTGCCAGCAGCCGTGACAGGGGTGGCTACACCTTC
TRBV9,TRBJ2-1,-,TRBD1,CASSGTGLDNEQFF,TGTGCCAGCAGCGGGACAGGGTTAGACAATGAGCAGTTCTTC
TRBV7-2,TRBJ1-2,-,-,CASEGGANYGYTF,TGTGCCAGCGAAGGAGGGGCTAACTATGGCTACACCTTC
TRBV7-2,TRBJ2-7,-,-,CASSLVYLSYEQYF,TGTGCCAGCAGCTTAGTCTATCTGAGCTACGAGCAGTACTTC
TRBV5-4,TRBJ1-5,-,-,CASSAGVSQPQHF,TGTGCCAGCAGTGCGGGTGTGTCTCAGCCCCAGCATTTT
TRBV6-5,TRBJ2-7,-,-,CASSYSGGAAEQYF,TGTGCCAGCAGTTACTCCGGGGGTGCAGCCGAGCAGTACTTC